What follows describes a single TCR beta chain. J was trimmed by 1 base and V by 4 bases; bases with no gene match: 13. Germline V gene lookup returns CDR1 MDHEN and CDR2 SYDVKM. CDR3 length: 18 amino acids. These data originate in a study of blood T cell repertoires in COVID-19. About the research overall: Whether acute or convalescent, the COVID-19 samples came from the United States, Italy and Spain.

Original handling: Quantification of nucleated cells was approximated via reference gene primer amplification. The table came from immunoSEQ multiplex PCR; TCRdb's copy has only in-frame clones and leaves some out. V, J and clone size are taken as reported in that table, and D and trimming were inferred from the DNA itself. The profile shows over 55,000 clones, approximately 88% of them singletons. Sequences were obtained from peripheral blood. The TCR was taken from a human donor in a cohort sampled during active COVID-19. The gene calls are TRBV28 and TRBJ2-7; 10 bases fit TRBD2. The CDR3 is CASSSQDSTSGPSYEQYF. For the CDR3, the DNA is TGTGCCAGCAGTTCCCAAGATTCGACTAGCGGGCCGTCCTACGAGCAGTACTTC. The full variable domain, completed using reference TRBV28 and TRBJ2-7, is DVKVTQSSRYLVKRTGEKVFLECVQDMDHENMFWYRQDPGLGLRLIYFSYDVKMKEKGDIPEGYSVSREKKERFSLILESASTNQTSMYLCASSSQDSTSGPSYEQYFGPGTRLTVT.